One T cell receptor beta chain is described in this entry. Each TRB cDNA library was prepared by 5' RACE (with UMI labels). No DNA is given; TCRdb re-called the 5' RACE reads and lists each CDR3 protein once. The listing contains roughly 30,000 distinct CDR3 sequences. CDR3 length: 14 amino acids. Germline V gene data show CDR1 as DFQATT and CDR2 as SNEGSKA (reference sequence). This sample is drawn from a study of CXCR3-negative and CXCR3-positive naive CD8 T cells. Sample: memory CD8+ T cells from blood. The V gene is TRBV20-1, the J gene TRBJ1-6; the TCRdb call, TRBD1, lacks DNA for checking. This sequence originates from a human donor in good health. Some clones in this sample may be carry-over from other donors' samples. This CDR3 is CSARTGTENSPFHF.